This T cell receptor beta chain was identified in a study of CD8 T cells in ankylosing spondylitis. TCRdb passed the 5' RACE reads through MiXCR, listing each CDR3 protein once. This sample carries about 250,000 distinct CDR3 sequences, roughly a third of them seen once, and the ten largest clones take around 4.2%. Study results and caveats: Roughly eight highly homologous variants made up a TCR beta motif that seemed to typify ankylosing spondylitis blood.

On this clonotype itself: The antigen is undetermined.

Sequenced material: blood, either unsorted or a sorted T cell fraction (not recorded which). The sequence came from a male donor with ankylosing spondylitis or in good health (not recorded which).

The CDR3 bases are TGTGCCAGCAGCGTGCCGGGACTAGCGGCCGAGCAGTACTTC. This encodes CASSVPGLAAEQYF. V is TRBV7-9 and J is TRBJ2-7; 11 nucleotides agree with TRBD2. Germline V lookup: CDR1 SEHNR, CDR2 FQNEAQ (reference sequence). The CDR3 runs to 14 residues. The V segment lost 5 bases and the J segment 6 bases; nucleotides outside the gene matches: 6.